Listed below are T cell receptor beta chains from one sample, sequenced in a study of T cell responses to AZD1222 COVID-19 vaccine. Measured with immunoSEQ multiplex PCR; TCRdb has only the in-frame clones, and not every one. The table records roughly 200,000 clones, over 85% of them present only once. The source was peripheral blood, collected 28 days after the second dose of the MenACWY control vaccine. The receptors derive from an adult who received the MenACWY meningococcal vaccine as a control. CDR3s include the opening cysteine and the closing phenylalanine or tryptophan. The D gene is left open where the match is weak. Size values are once, few and many counts, or a class for expanded clones, and some rows have none.

V gene	D gene	clone size	J gene	CDR3 DNA	CDR3 protein
TRBV6-5	NA	NA	TRBJ1-3	TGTGCCAGCAGTTACCGAGGTTCCTCTGGAAACACCATATATTTT	CASSYRGSSGNTIYF
TRBV11-2	TRBD2	NA	TRBJ2-1	TGTGCCAGCAGCTTAGGCCGGGGGGGCTACAATGAGCAGTTCTTC	CASSLGRGGYNEQFF
TRBV9	NA	NA	TRBJ2-5	TGTGCCAGCAGCGTAGGTCAGGAGACCCAGTACTTC	CASSVGQETQYF
TRBV18	NA	NA	TRBJ1-5	TGTGCCAGCTCACAAAAATTAATCAAGGACTATAGCAATCAGCCCCAGCATTTT	CASSQKLIKDYSNQPQHF
TRBV6-5	TRBD2	NA	TRBJ2-1	TGTGCCAGTACATCTGCCGGGGGGGCCTACAATGAGCAGTTCTTC	CASTSAGGAYNEQFF
TRBV5-3	TRBD2	NA	TRBJ2-1	TGTGCCAGAAGCTCCAACGGACTAGCGGGGGGGAGCTCCTACAATGAGCAGTTCTTC	CARSSNGLAGGSSYNEQFF
TRBV30	NA	NA	TRBJ1-1	TGTGCCTGGAGTGTCTACGGTACACACACTGAAGCTTTCTTT	CAWSVYGTHTEAFF
TRBV7-2	NA	NA	TRBJ2-3	TGTGCCAGCAGCCCCCAGGCAGATACGCAGTATTTT	CASSPQADTQYF
TRBV28	TRBD2	NA	TRBJ2-7	TGTGCCAGCAGTTTATTGGGAGGGGTAGACGAGCAGTACTTC	CASSLLGGVDEQYF
TRBV30	NA	NA	TRBJ1-2	TGTGCCTGGAGTCCCTCCGCGGCAGTAGGCTACACCTTC	CAWSPSAAVGYTF
TRBV6-5	TRBD1	NA	TRBJ1-2	TGTGCCAGCAATCCGGGACAGGGACTCTATGGCTACACCTTC	CASNPGQGLYGYTF
TRBV6-5	NA	once	TRBJ1-6	TGTGCCAGCAGTTCCAGGCAACGGGGTTCACCCCTCCACTTT	CASSSRQRGSPLHF
TRBV15	NA	NA	TRBJ1-4	TGTGCCACCAGTCGGGTACCTAATGAAAAACTGTTTTTT	CATSRVPNEKLFF
TRBV11-2	NA	NA	TRBJ2-3	TGTGCCAGCAGCTTAGAAGGCTTTGGCACAGATACGCAGTATTTT	CASSLEGFGTDTQYF
TRBV12-3/TRBV12-4	NA	NA	TRBJ1-6	TGTGCCAGCAAGCGGGGGGTCCCGTCACCCCTCCACTTT	CASKRGVPSPLHF
TRBV30	TRBD2	NA	TRBJ2-2	TGTGCCTATACCGGGACTAGCGGGGGGACCGGGGAGCTGTTTTTT	CAYTGTSGGTGELFF
TRBV14	TRBD2	NA	TRBJ2-1	TGTGCCAGCACCCGGACTAGCGGGGTAACTGAGCAGTTCTTC	CASTRTSGVTEQFF
TRBV5-4	NA	few	TRBJ2-7	TGTGCCAGCACCCCTTTTTCACGGCCCTACGAGCAGTACTTC	CASTPFSRPYEQYF
TRBV2	NA	NA	TRBJ1-2	TGTGCCAGCAGTCCTACAGAAAACTATGGCTACACCTTC	CASSPTENYGYTF
TRBV4-3	NA	NA	TRBJ1-2	TGCGCCAGCGGTAACAGGGTTGACTATGGCTACACCTTC	CASGNRVDYGYTF
TRBV12-3/TRBV12-4	NA	once	TRBJ2-2	TGTGCCAGCAGTTTCGCGAACACCGGGGAGCTGTTTTTT	CASSFANTGELFF
TRBV5-6	NA	NA	TRBJ1-2	TGTGCCAGCAGCGCCCGTGAAGGGGGTACTAGGGGCTACACCTTC	CASSAREGGTRGYTF
TRBV5-6	NA	few	TRBJ2-7	TGTGCCAGCAGCTTGGCGGCCTACGAGCAGTACTTC	CASSLAAYEQYF
TRBV4-2	NA	NA	TRBJ1-4	TGTGCCAGCAGCCAAGAGCGTGCCCAGGACTGGGGGGAAAAACTGTTTTTT	CASSQERAQDWGEKLFF
TRBV2	TRBD2	NA	TRBJ2-5	TGTGCCACCACCTCACTCGGGACTATACAAGAGACCCAGTACTTC	CATTSLGTIQETQYF
TRBV30	TRBD2	NA	TRBJ2-1	TGTGCCTGGTCACTAGCGGGGGTTCCTAGAGAGCAGTTCTTC	CAWSLAGVPREQFF
TRBV6-5	NA	NA	TRBJ1-2	TGTGCCAGCAGTTACACAGGGTTATTAGTTAACTATGGCTACACCTTC	CASSYTGLLVNYGYTF
TRBV11-2	TRBD1	NA	TRBJ2-1	TGTGCCAGCAGCTCGACAGGGAAGAGGGGGCAGTTCTTC	CASSSTGKRGQFF
TRBV5-6	NA	NA	TRBJ1-2	TGTGCCAGCAGCTTGTACGGACGGGGGCAGGGCTACACCTTC	CASSLYGRGQGYTF
TRBV6-4	TRBD1	once	TRBJ1-2	TGTGCCAGCAGTGGTCAAGGGGGACAGGGCTACACCTTC	CASSGQGGQGYTF
TRBV7-2	NA	NA	TRBJ1-3	TGTGCCAGCAGCCAGGCGGGGTTCCTTGGAAACACCATATATTTT	CASSQAGFLGNTIYF
TRBV5-6	NA	NA	TRBJ2-7	TGTGCCAGCAGTTCCGGACGGACCTCCTACGAGCAGTACTTC	CASSSGRTSYEQYF
TRBV18	TRBD1	NA	TRBJ1-1	TGTGCCAGCTCCGGACAGGGGGAGAACACTGAAGCTTTCTTT	CASSGQGENTEAFF
TRBV4-1	TRBD2	NA	TRBJ2-1	TGCGCCAGCAGCCCTTTGATGGGGGGGACCTACAATGAGCAGTTCTTC	CASSPLMGGTYNEQFF
TRBV27	TRBD1	NA	TRBJ1-2	TGTGCCAGCAGTTTATCTACGGGACAGGGGGCATATGGCTACACCTTC	CASSLSTGQGAYGYTF
TRBV3-1/TRBV3-2	NA	once	TRBJ2-3	TGTGCCAGCAGCCAAGTAAGGGAGTCGGTCTGGTTT	CASSQVRESVWF
TRBV28	NA	once	TRBJ1-2	TGTGCCAGCACATCACGGACAACCAAGACTAACTATGGCTACACCTTC	CASTSRTTKTNYGYTF
TRBV4-1	NA	NA	TRBJ2-4	TGCGCCAGCAGCCAAGAGGCTGCTGCCTCCAAAAACATTCAGTACTTC	CASSQEAAASKNIQYF
TRBV7-8	NA	NA	TRBJ1-5	TGTGCCAGCAGTTTTAGCAATCAGCCCCAGCATTTT	CASSFSNQPQHF
TRBV5-8	TRBD1	NA	TRBJ1-5	TGTGCCAGCAGCGAGGGACAGGTCAGCAATCAGCCCCAGCATTTT	CASSEGQVSNQPQHF
TRBV9	TRBD1	NA	TRBJ2-2	TGTGCCAGCAGCGTCGGACAGGGGTCAGTGACCGGGGAGCTGTTTTTT	CASSVGQGSVTGELFF
TRBV2	NA	NA	TRBJ1-3	TGTGCCAGCAGGAACTTACAGGGAAACACCATATATTTT	CASRNLQGNTIYF
TRBV12-2	NA	NA	TRBJ2-7	TGTGCAAGTCGCTTAACTACAGGGGGCGAAAACGAGCAGTACTTC	CASRLTTGGENEQYF
TRBV6-5	NA	NA	TRBJ2-1	TGTGCCAGCAGTTACAGGGGGAGCTCCTACAATGAGCAGTTCTTC	CASSYRGSSYNEQFF
TRBV19	TRBD1	once	TRBJ1-3	TGTGCCAGTAGTACCTGGACAGGGGGTTCTGGAAACACCATATATTTT	CASSTWTGGSGNTIYF
TRBV6-6	NA	once	TRBJ1-1	TGTGCCAGCAGTTACTGGGAGAATGCTTTCTTT	CASSYWENAFF
TRBV5-1	NA	NA	TRBJ1-2	TGCGCCAGCAGGTCGTCAGAGGGCGCTAACTATGGCTACACCTTC	CASRSSEGANYGYTF
TRBV5-8	NA	NA	TRBJ1-5	TGTGCCAGCAGCTCGGGACTGAGGCAGCCCCAGCATTTT	CASSSGLRQPQHF
TRBV2	NA	NA	TRBJ1-4	TGTGCCAGCAGTGATTATAATGAAAAACTGTTTTTT	CASSDYNEKLFF
TRBV7-8	NA	once	TRBJ1-5	TGTGCCAGCAGCGCCAGGGGCACTAGCAATCAGCCCCAGCATTTT	CASSARGTSNQPQHF
TRBV5-4	NA	NA	TRBJ2-3	TGTGCCAGCAGCTTAGGAGGGGGTCGGGTCACAGATACGCAGTATTTT	CASSLGGGRVTDTQYF
TRBV29-1	NA	once	TRBJ2-5	TGCAGCGTTGAAGGCCCGGGGAGGGAGACCCAGTACTTC	CSVEGPGRETQYF
TRBV7-2	NA	NA	TRBJ1-2	TGTGCCAGCAGCTTAGGGGCGCGGTATGGCTACACCTTC	CASSLGARYGYTF